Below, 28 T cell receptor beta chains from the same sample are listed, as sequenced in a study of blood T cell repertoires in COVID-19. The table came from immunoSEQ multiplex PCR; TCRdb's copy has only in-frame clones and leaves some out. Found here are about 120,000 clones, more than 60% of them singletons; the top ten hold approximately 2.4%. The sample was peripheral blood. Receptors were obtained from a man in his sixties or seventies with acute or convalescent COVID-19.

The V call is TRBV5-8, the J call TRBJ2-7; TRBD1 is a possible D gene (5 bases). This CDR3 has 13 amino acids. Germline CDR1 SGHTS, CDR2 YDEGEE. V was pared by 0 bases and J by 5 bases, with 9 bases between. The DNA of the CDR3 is TGTGCCAGCAGCTTGGCAGGGTCCCACGAGCAGTACTTC. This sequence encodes CASSLAGSHEQYF.

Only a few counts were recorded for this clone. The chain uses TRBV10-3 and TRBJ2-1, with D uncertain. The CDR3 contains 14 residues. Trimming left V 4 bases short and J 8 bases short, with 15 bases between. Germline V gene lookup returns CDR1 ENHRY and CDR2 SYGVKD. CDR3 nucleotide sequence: TGTGCCATCAGTGCTAACTACGATATTGATGAGCAGTTCTTC. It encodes CAISANYDIDEQFF.

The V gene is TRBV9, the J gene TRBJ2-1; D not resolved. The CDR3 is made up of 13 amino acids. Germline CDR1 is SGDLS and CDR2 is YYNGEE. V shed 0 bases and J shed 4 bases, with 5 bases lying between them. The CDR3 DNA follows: TGTGCCAGCAGCGTAGCCATTTACAATGAGCAGTTCTTC. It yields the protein CASSVAIYNEQFF.

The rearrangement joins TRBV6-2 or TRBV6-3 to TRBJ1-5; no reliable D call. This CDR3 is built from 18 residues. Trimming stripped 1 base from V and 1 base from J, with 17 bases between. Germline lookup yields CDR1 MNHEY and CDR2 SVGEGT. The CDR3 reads CASSYWAGGASSNQPQHF. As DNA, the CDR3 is TGTGCCAGCAGTTACTGGGCTGGAGGAGCCTCCAGCAATCAGCCCCAGCATTTT.

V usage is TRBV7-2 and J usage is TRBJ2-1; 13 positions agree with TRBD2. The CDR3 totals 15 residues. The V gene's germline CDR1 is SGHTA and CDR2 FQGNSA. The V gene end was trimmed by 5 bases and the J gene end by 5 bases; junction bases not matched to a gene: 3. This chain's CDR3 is CASSRLAGGHNEQFF. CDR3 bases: TGTGCCAGCAGCAGACTAGCGGGGGGACACAATGAGCAGTTCTTC.

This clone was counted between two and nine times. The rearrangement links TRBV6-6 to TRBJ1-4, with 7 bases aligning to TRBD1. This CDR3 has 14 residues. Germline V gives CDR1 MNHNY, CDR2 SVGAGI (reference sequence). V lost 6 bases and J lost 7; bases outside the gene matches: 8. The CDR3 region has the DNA TGTGCCAGCAGCCGGGACAGTAGATTTGAAAAACTGTTTTTT. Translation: CASSRDSRFEKLFF.

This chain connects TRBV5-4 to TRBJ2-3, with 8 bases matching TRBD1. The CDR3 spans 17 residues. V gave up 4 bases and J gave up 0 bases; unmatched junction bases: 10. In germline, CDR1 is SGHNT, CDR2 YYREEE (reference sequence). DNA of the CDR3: TGTGCCAGCAGCGCGGCGACAGGGGCTACTAGCACAGATACGCAGTATTTT. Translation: CASSAATGATSTDTQYF.

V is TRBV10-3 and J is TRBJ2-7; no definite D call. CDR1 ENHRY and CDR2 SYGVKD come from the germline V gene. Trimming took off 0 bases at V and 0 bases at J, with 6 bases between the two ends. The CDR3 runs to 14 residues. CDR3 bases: TGTGCCATCAGTGAGTCAGCGAGCTCCTACGAGCAGTACTTC. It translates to CAISESASSYEQYF.

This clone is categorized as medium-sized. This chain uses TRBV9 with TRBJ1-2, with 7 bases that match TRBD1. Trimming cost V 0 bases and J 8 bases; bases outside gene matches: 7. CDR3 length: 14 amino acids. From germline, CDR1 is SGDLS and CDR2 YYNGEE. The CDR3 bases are TGTGCCAGCAGCGTAGATAACAGGGGTTTGGGCTACACCTTC. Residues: CASSVDNRGLGYTF.

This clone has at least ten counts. This chain's CDR3 is CASSRRTGGGYTF. The CDR3 nucleotides read TGTGCCAGCAGCCGTAGGACAGGTGGTGGCTACACCTTC. The chain couples TRBV3-1 (or the pseudogene TRBV3-2) to TRBJ1-2; the match to TRBD1 covers 7 bases. Germline trimming cut 4 bases from V and 7 bases from J; bases unmatched to any gene: 6. CDR1 LGHDT and CDR2 YNNKEL come from the germline V gene (reference sequence). This CDR3 has 13 amino acids.

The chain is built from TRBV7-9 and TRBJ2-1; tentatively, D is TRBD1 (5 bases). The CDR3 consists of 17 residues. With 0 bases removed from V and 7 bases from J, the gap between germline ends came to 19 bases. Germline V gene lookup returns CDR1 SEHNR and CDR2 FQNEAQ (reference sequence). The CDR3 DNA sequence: TGTGCCAGCAGCTTAGCTGGGGCTTCTTACCTCCTGAATGAGCAGTTCTTC. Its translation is CASSLAGASYLLNEQFF.

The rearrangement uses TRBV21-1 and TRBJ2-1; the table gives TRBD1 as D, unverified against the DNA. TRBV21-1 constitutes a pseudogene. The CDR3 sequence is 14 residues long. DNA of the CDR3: TGTGCCAGCAGGAAATGGGGACAGTGGGGTGAGCAGTTCTTC. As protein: CASRKWGQWGEQFF.

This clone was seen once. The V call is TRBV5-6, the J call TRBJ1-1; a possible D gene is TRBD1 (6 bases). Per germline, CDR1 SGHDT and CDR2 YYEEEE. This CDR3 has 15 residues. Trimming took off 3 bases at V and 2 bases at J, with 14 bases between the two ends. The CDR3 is CASSSQGHTNTEAFF. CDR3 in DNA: TGTGCCAGCAGCTCTCAGGGACATACAAACACTGAAGCTTTCTTT.

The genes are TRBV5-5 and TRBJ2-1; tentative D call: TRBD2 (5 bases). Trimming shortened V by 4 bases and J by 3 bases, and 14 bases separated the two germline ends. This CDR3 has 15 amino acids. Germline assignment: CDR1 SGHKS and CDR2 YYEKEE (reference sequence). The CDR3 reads CASSHDYSRYNEQFF. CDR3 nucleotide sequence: TGTGCCAGCAGCCACGACTATTCCCGCTACAATGAGCAGTTCTTC.

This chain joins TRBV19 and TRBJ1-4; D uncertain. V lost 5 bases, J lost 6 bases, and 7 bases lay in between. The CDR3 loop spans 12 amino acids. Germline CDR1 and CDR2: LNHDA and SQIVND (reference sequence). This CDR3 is CASSWPDEKLFF. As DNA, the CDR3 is TGTGCCAGTAGTTGGCCAGATGAAAAACTGTTTTTT.

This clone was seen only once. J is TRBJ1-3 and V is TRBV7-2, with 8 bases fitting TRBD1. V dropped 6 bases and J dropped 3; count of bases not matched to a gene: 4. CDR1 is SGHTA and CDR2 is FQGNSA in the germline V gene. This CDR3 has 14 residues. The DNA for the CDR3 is TGTGCCAGCAGGCCCGGGACAGGTGGAAACACCATATATTTT. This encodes CASRPGTGGNTIYF.

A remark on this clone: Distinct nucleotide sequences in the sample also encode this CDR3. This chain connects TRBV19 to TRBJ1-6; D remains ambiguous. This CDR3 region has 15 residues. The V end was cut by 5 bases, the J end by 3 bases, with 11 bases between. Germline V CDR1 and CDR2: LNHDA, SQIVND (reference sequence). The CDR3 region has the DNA TGTGCCAGTAGTTTAGGTGGGCGCTATAATTCACCCCTCCACTTT. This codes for CASSLGGRYNSPLHF.

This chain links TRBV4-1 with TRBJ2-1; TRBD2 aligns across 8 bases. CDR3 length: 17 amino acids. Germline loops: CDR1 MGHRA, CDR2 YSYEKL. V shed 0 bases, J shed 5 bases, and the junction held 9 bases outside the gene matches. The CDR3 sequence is CASSQDPPGGLNNEQFF. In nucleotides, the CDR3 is TGCGCCAGCAGCCAAGATCCCCCGGGGGGGCTTAACAATGAGCAGTTCTTC.

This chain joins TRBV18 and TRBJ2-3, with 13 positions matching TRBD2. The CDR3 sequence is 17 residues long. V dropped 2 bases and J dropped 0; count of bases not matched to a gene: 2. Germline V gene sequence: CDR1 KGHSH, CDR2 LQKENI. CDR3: CASSPGGLAGSTDTQYF. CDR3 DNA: TGTGCCAGCTCACCAGGGGGACTAGCGGGGAGCACAGATACGCAGTATTTT. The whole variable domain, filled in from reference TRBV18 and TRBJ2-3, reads NAGVMQNPRHLVRRRGQEARLRCSPMKGHSHVYWYRQLPEEGLKFMVYLQKENIIDESGMPKERFSAEFPKEGPSILRIQQVVRGDSAAYFCASSPGGLAGSTDTQYFGPGTRLTVL.

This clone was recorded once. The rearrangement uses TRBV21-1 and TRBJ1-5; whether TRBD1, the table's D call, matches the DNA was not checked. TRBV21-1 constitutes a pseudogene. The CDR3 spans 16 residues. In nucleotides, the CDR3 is TGTGCCAGCAGCTATCGACAGGAACAATTAAATCAGCCCCAGCATTTT. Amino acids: CASSYRQEQLNQPQHF.

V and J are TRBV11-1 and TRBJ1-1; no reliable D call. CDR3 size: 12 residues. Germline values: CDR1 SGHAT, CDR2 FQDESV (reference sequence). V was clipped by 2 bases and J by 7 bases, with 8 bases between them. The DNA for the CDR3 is TGTGCCAGCAGCTTATTGGGCAGTGAAGCTTTCTTT. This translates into CASSLLGSEAFF.

In nucleotides, the CDR3 is TGTGCCAGCAGCGTAGAGGAGACAGAGTATGGCTACACCTTC. It is translated as CASSVEETEYGYTF. This chain uses TRBV9 with TRBJ1-2, with a tentative D call TRBD1 (5 bases). Germline V gene lookup returns CDR1 SGDLS and CDR2 YYNGEE. CDR3 size: 14 residues. V was trimmed by 0 bases and J by 5 bases, leaving 11 bases between them.

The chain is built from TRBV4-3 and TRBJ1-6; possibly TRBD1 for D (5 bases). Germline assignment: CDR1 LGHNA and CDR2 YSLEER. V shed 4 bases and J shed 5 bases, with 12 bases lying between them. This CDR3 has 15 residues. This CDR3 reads CASSLQVRDNSPLHF. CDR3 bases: TGCGCCAGCAGCCTCCAAGTCAGGGATAATTCACCCCTCCACTTT.

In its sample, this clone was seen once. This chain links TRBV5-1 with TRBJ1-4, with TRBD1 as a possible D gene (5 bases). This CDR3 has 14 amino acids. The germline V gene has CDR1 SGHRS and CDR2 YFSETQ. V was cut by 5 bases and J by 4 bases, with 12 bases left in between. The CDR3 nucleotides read TGCGCCAGCAGGAACGGGACTTTTAATGAAAAACTGTTTTTT. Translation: CASRNGTFNEKLFF.

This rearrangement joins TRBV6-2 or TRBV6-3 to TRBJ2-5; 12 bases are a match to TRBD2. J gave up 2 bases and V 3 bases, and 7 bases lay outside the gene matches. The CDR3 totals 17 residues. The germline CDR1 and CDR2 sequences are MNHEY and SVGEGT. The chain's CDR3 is CASSYGVLAGGQETQYF. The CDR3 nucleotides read TGTGCCAGCAGTTATGGAGTACTAGCGGGGGGACAAGAGACCCAGTACTTC.

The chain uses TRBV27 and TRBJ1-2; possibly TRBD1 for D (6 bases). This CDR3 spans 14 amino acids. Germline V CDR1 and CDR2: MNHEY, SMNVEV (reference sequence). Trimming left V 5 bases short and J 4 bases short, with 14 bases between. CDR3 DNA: TGTGCCAGCAGTGGAAACAGGGCTGGCTATGGCTACACCTTC. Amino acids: CASSGNRAGYGYTF.

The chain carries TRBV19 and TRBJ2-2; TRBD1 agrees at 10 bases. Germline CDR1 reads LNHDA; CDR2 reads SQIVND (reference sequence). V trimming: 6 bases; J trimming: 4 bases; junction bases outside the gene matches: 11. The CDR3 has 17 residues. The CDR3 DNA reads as TGTGCCAGTAGAAGGGACAGGGGTTGGGAAGGCACCGGGGAGCTGTTTTTT. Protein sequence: CASRRDRGWEGTGELFF.

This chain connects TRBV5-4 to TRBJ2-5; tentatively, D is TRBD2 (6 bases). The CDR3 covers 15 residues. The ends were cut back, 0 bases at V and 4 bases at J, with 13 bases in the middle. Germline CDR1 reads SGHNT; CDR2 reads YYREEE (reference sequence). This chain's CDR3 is CASSLGGGSGETQYF. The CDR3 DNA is TGTGCCAGCAGCTTGGGTGGGGGGAGCGGAGAGACCCAGTACTTC.